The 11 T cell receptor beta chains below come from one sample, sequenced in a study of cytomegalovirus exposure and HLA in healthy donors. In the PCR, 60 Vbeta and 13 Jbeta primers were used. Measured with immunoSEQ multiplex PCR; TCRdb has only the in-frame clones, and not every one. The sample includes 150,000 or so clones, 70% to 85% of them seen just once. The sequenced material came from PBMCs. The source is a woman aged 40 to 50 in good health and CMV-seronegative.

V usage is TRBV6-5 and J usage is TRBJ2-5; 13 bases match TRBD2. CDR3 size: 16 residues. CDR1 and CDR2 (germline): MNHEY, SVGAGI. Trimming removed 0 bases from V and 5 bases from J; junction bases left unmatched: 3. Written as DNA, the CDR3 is TGTGCCAGCAGTTACTCCGGGACTAGCGGGGTGGAGACCCAGTACTTC. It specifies CASSYSGTSGVETQYF.

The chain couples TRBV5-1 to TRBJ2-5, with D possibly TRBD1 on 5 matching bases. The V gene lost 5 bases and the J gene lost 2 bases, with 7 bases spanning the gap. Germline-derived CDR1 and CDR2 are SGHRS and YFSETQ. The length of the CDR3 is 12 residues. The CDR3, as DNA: TGCGCCAGCAGGCAGGGTCAAGAGACCCAGTACTTC. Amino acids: CASRQGQETQYF.

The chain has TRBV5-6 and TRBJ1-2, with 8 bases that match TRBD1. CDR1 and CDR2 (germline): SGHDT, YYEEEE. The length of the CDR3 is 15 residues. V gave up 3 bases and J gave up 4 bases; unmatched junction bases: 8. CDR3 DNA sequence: TGTGCCAGCAGCTCTTACAGGGGGTCGGGCTATGGCTACACCTTC. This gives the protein CASSSYRGSGYGYTF. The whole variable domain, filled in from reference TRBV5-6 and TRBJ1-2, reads DAGVTQSPTHLIKTRGQQVTLRCSPKSGHDTVSWYQQALGQGPQFIFQYYEEEERQRGNFPDRFSGHQFPNYSSELNVNALLLGDSALYLCASSSYRGSGYGYTFGSGTRLTVV.

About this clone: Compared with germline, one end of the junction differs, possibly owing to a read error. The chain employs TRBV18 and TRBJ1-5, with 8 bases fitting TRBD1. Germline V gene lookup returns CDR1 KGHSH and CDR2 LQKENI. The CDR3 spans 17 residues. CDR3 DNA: TGTGCCAGCTCACTAACGACAGGGGAGGGTAGCAATCGGCCCCAGCATTTT. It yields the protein CASSLTTGEGSNRPQHF.

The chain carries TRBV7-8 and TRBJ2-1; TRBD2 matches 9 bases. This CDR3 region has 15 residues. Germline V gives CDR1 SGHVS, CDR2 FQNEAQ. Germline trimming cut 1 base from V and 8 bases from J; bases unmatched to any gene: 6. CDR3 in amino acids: CASSLVSGSFHEQFF. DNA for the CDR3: TGTGCCAGCAGCTTAGTTAGCGGGAGTTTCCATGAGCAGTTCTTC.

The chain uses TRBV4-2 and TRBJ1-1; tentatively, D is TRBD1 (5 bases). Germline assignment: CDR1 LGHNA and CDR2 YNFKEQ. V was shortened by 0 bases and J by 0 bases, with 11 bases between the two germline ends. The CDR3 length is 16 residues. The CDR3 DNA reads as TGTGCCAGCAGCCAAGATGTGGGGGAGGTGAACACTGAAGCTTTCTTT. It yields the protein CASSQDVGEVNTEAFF.

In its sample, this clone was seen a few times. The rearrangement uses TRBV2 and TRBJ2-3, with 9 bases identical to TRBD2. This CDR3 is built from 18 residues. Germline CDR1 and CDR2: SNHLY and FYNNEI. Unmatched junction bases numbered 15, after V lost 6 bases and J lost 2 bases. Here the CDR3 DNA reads TGTGCCAGCAGCGCAGGCCCCTTAGCGGGAGATACCACAGATACGCAGTATTTT. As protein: CASSAGPLAGDTTDTQYF.

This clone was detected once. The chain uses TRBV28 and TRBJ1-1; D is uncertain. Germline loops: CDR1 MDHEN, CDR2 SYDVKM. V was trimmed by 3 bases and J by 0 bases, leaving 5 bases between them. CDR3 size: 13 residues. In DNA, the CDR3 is TGTGCCAGCAGTTTGTCGGTGAACACTGAAGCTTTCTTT. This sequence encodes CASSLSVNTEAFF.

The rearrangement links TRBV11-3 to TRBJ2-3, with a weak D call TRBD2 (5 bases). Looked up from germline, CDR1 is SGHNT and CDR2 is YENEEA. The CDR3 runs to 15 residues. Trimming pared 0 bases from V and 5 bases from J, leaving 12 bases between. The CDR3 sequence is CASSLDTNGVDTQYF. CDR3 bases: TGTGCCAGCAGCTTAGATACCAACGGGGTAGATACGCAGTATTTT.

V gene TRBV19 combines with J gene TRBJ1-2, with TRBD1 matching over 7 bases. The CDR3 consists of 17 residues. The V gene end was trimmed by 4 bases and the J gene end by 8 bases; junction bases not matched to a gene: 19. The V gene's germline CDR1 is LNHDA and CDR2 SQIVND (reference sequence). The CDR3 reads CASSTAYNRGKSGGYTF. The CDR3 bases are TGTGCCAGTAGTACCGCGTACAACAGGGGTAAATCGGGAGGCTACACCTTC.

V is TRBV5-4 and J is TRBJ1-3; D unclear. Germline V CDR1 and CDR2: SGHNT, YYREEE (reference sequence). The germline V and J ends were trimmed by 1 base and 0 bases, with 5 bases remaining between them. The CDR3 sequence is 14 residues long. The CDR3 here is CASSLRSSGNTIYF. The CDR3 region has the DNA TGTGCCAGCAGCTTGCGGTCCTCTGGAAACACCATATATTTT.